A selection of T cell receptor beta chains follows, all from one sample in a study of OX40 agonist ivuxolimab in advanced cancers. Sequenced by immunoSEQ multiplex PCR; TCRdb stores in-frame clones only, minus some. The table has approximately 100,000 clones, 70% to 85% seen once. Sequencing used CD4+ or CD8+ T cells sorted from blood, obtained in a trial of the OX40 agonist ivuxolimab. The receptors shown here come from an adult with an advanced solid tumor such as melanoma, head and neck, liver or kidney cancer. The CDR3 runs from the conserved cysteine through the conserved F or W. D genes are given only for firm matches. Not all rows give a size; the values are once, few, many and, for expanded clones, a class.

CASNTNTGELFF	TGTGCCAGCAACACGAACACCGGGGAGCTGTTTTTT	TRBV28	NA	TRBJ2-2	NA
CASSIVRGAPAYNEQFF	TGTGCCAGTAGTATAGTTCGAGGGGCCCCGGCCTACAATGAGCAGTTCTTC	TRBV19	NA	TRBJ2-1	NA
CASGERGRSTGELFF	TGCGCCAGTGGGGAGAGGGGCCGAAGCACCGGGGAGCTGTTTTTT	TRBV5-1	NA	TRBJ2-2	NA
CAIPGLAVYEQFF	TGTGCCATTCCGGGACTAGCGGTATATGAGCAGTTCTTC	TRBV6-1	NA	TRBJ2-1	TRBD2
CASSLGQETNEQFF	TGTGCCAGCAGCTTAGGACAGGAAACCAATGAGCAGTTCTTC	TRBV7-6	NA	TRBJ2-1	NA
CASSVGLPNTEAFF	TGTGCCAGCAGCGTAGGTTTACCGAACACTGAAGCTTTCTTT	TRBV9	NA	TRBJ1-1	NA
CASSLASRYNEQFF	TGTGCCAGCAGCTTAGCTAGTAGGTACAATGAGCAGTTCTTC	TRBV5-4	NA	TRBJ2-1	NA
CASSPDRESAETQYF	TGTGCCAGCAGCCCCGACAGGGAATCGGCAGAGACCCAGTACTTC	TRBV2	NA	TRBJ2-5	TRBD1
CASSFMNTEAFF	TGTGCCAGCAGCTTTATGAACACTGAAGCTTTCTTT	TRBV5-4	NA	TRBJ1-1	NA
CASSLGGVRLFF	TGTGCCAGCAGTTTAGGGGGAGTCAGGCTGTTTTTT	TRBV28	NA	TRBJ1-4	NA
CASSLVGTGELFF	TGTGCCAGCAGTTTAGTCGGCACCGGGGAGCTGTTTTTT	TRBV28	NA	TRBJ2-2	NA
CASSVDPGEADGNTIYF	TGTGCCAGCAGCGTAGATCCGGGGGAGGCAGATGGAAACACCATATATTTT	TRBV9	NA	TRBJ1-3	NA
CASTTPLRDVQPQHF	TGTGCCAGCACCACCCCTCTCAGGGATGTTCAGCCCCAGCATTTT	TRBV28	NA	TRBJ1-5	NA
CASSLVVHSGNTIYF	TGTGCCAGCAGCTTAGTCGTTCACTCTGGAAACACCATATATTTT	TRBV7-2	NA	TRBJ1-3	NA
CASRAGQDGYGYTF	TGCGCCAGCAGGGCCGGACAGGACGGATATGGCTACACCTTC	TRBV5-1	NA	TRBJ1-2	TRBD1
CAISGTFGSGSYNGQFF	TGTGCCATCAGTGGAACCTTCGGGAGTGGCTCCTACAATGGGCAGTTCTTC	TRBV10-3	once	TRBJ2-1	NA
CASSLATDSHEQYF	TGTGCCAGCAGCTTAGCAACGGACAGCCACGAGCAGTACTTC	TRBV7-2	NA	TRBJ2-7	NA
CASSYGGLDEQYF	TGTGCCAGCAGTTACGGGGGGCTCGACGAGCAGTACTTC	TRBV6-5	NA	TRBJ2-7	NA
CASSLSDRVQETQYF	TGTGCCAGCAGCCTCTCGGACAGGGTCCAAGAGACCCAGTACTTC	TRBV28	NA	TRBJ2-5	TRBD1
CASSPGLGQGLYYGYTF	TGTGCCAGCAGTCCAGGGCTGGGACAGGGGCTATACTATGGCTACACCTTC	TRBV27	NA	TRBJ1-2	TRBD1
CASSLRLAGGDQYF	TGCGCCAGCAGCCTACGACTAGCGGGAGGGGACCAGTACTTC	TRBV5-1	NA	TRBJ2-5	TRBD2
CASSVGRGNQPQHF	TGTGCCAGCAGTGTAGGCAGGGGGAATCAGCCCCAGCATTTT	TRBV2	few	TRBJ1-5	TRBD1
CASSLEADTQYF	TGCGCCAGCAGCTTGGAGGCAGATACGCAGTATTTT	TRBV5-1	NA	TRBJ2-3	NA
CASSRTQNRVASGNTIYF	TGCGCCAGCAGCCGAACCCAAAACAGGGTCGCCTCTGGAAACACCATATATTTT	TRBV5-1	NA	TRBJ1-3	NA
CASSSELAGVPNEQFF	TGTGCCAGCAGCTCCGAACTAGCGGGAGTACCTAATGAGCAGTTCTTC	TRBV7-9	once	TRBJ2-1	TRBD2
CASSLYGGLYYEQYF	TGTGCCAGCAGCTTATACGGAGGGCTTTACTACGAGCAGTACTTC	TRBV11-2	NA	TRBJ2-7	NA
CASSLQGGNEQFF	TGTGCCAGCAGCTTACAGGGGGGGAATGAGCAGTTCTTC	TRBV11-3	once	TRBJ2-1	NA
CASSFGLAGDTQYF	TGTGCCAGCAGCTTTGGACTAGCGGGAGACACGCAGTATTTT	TRBV7-3	NA	TRBJ2-3	TRBD2
CAISDGSSSSYEQYF	TGTGCCATCAGTGATGGGTCGTCAAGCTCCTACGAGCAGTACTTC	TRBV10-3	NA	TRBJ2-7	NA
CASSYSRTSDTYEQYF	TGTGCCAGCAGTTACTCGCGGACTAGCGACACCTACGAGCAGTACTTC	TRBV6-5	NA	TRBJ2-7	TRBD2
CASIRTLPDLRGNEQYF	TGTGCCAGCATTAGGACTCTCCCGGACCTCAGAGGAAACGAGCAGTACTTC	TRBV28	NA	TRBJ2-7	NA
CASSLLRPGGELFF	TGTGCCAGCAGCCTCCTAAGACCCGGCGGGGAGCTGTTTTTT	TRBV7-6	NA	TRBJ2-2	NA
CASSQGTSGPETQYF	TGCGCCAGCAGCCAAGGGACTAGCGGTCCAGAGACCCAGTACTTC	TRBV4-3	NA	TRBJ2-5	TRBD2
CASSRPGGNEAFF	TGCGCCAGCAGTCGTCCGGGGGGTAATGAAGCTTTCTTT	TRBV10-1	NA	TRBJ1-1	NA
CASSDSYNEQFF	TGTGCCAGCAGTGACTCCTACAATGAGCAGTTCTTC	TRBV28	NA	TRBJ2-1	NA
CATVGLGPREEETQYF	TGTGCCACCGTAGGTCTCGGGCCCCGCGAAGAAGAGACCCAGTACTTC	TRBV10-3	NA	TRBJ2-5	NA
CASSLAGTSGYTGELFF	TGTGCCAGCAGCTTAGCCGGGACTAGCGGGTACACCGGGGAGCTGTTTTTT	TRBV7-9	NA	TRBJ2-2	TRBD2
CASSLVLDSYEQYF	TGTGCCAGCAGCCTTGTACTTGACTCCTACGAGCAGTACTTC	TRBV14	once	TRBJ2-7	NA
CASKREYTGELFF	TGTGCCAGCAAGCGGGAGTACACCGGGGAGCTGTTTTTT	TRBV27	NA	TRBJ2-2	TRBD2
CASRALKVSDTQYF	TGCGCCAGCAGGGCATTAAAGGTTTCAGATACGCAGTATTTT	TRBV4-1	NA	TRBJ2-3	NA
CASSPTRAGNQPQHF	TGTGCCAGCAGTCCTACACGCGCGGGGAATCAGCCCCAGCATTTT	TRBV28	NA	TRBJ1-5	NA
CVSGPGRETQYF	TGTGTCTCTGGGCCCGGGAGAGAGACCCAGTACTTC	TRBV2	NA	TRBJ2-5	NA
CASSPDLGTGSGYTF	TGTGCCAGCTCACCTGATCTGGGGACAGGGAGTGGCTACACCTTC	TRBV18	NA	TRBJ1-2	TRBD1
CASSPYPGFYNEQFF	TGTGCCAGTAGCCCCTATCCGGGTTTTTACAATGAGCAGTTCTTC	TRBV19	NA	TRBJ2-1	NA
CASSYRGHNEQFF	TGTGCCAGCAGTTACAGGGGGCACAATGAGCAGTTCTTC	TRBV6-5	NA	TRBJ2-1	TRBD1
CASSLLGNLGSGRSNEQFF	TGTGCCAGCAGCTTACTCGGGAATCTGGGTAGCGGGAGAAGTAATGAGCAGTTCTTC	TRBV11-2	few	TRBJ2-1	TRBD2
CAWARGTTYEQYF	TGTGCCTGGGCCCGGGGGACAACCTACGAGCAGTACTTC	TRBV30	NA	TRBJ2-7	NA
CASSVAGSRTDTQYF	TGTGCCAGCAGCGTGGCCGGGAGCCGCACAGATACGCAGTATTTT	TRBV9	once	TRBJ2-3	NA
CASSHIGRGRGNTIYF	TGCGCCAGCAGCCATATCGGCCGGGGCCGCGGAAACACCATATATTTT	TRBV4-1	NA	TRBJ1-3	NA
CASSKGRASYEQYF	TGTGCCAGCAGCAAGGGAAGGGCCTCCTACGAGCAGTACTTC	TRBV28	once	TRBJ2-7	NA
CASSPRRGAPGYEQFF	TGTGCCAGCAGCCCCCGGAGGGGGGCCCCCGGGTATGAGCAGTTCTTC	TRBV7-3	once	TRBJ2-1	NA
CASSARSASELFF	TGTGCCAGCAGCGCCAGGTCAGCGTCAGAGCTGTTTTTT	TRBV2	NA	TRBJ1-4	NA
CASSELAGGFDEQYF	TGTGCCAGCAGTGAGTTAGCGGGAGGGTTCGACGAGCAGTACTTC	TRBV2	NA	TRBJ2-7	TRBD2
CASSIQANTEAFF	TGTGCCAGTAGTATTCAGGCGAACACTGAAGCTTTCTTT	TRBV19	few	TRBJ1-1	NA
CASSVATSGLSSYNEQFF	TGTGCCAGCAGCGTAGCCACCTCGGGCCTAAGCTCCTACAATGAGCAGTTCTTC	TRBV9	NA	TRBJ2-1	NA
CASTPIWDRAGNTIYF	TGTGCCAGTACCCCGATCTGGGACAGGGCTGGAAACACCATATATTTT	TRBV19	NA	TRBJ1-3	TRBD1
CASSLSVGTSGTGEQYF	TGTGCCAGCAGTTTATCCGTAGGTACTAGCGGGACTGGGGAGCAGTACTTC	TRBV27	NA	TRBJ2-7	TRBD2
CASSLEGTGNTIYF	TGCGCCAGCAGCTTGGAGGGTACAGGAAACACCATATATTTT	TRBV5-1	NA	TRBJ1-3	NA
CASSLVSGSYEQFF	TGTGCCAGCAGCTTAGTTAGCGGGAGTTATGAGCAGTTCTTC	TRBV7-9	NA	TRBJ2-1	TRBD2